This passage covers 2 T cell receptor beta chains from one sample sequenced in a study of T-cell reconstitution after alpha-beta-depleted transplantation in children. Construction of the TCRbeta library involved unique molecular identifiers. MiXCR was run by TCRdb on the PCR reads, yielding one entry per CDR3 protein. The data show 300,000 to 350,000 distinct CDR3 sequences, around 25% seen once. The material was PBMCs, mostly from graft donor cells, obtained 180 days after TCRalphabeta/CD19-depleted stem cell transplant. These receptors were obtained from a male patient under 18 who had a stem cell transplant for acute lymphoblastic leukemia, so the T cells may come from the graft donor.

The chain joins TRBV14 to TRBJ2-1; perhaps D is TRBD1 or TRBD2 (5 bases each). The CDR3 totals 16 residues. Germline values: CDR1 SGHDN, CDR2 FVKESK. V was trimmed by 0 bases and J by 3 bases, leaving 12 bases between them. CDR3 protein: CASSQETDYYYNEQFF. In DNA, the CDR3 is TGTGCCAGCAGCCAAGAGACAGACTATTACTACAATGAGCAGTTCTTC.

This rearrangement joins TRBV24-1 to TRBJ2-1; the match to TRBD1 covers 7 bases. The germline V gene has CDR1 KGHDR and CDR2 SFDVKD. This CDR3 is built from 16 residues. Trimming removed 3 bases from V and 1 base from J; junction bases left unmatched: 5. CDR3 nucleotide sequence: TGTGCCACCAGTGATCGGGACAGTCTGTCCTACAATGAGCAGTTCTTC. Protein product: CATSDRDSLSYNEQFF.